These 12 T cell receptor beta chains were all obtained from the same sample, sequenced in a study of human T cells and chemical hapten exposure. Each CDR3 protein is one row after TCRdb ran MiXCR on the RACE reads. The table has some 100,000 distinct CDR3 sequences, about a tenth seen once. Time point noted: patch test 2, 6 weeks after DPC sensitization. Described treatment: therapeutic diphenylcyclopropenone sensitization with weekly scalp DPC. Sequenced material: whole blood, taken in connection with sensitization to the hapten diphenylcyclopropenone (DPC). The receptors were sampled from a woman aged 40-49 years with alopecia areata. Some clones in this sample may be carry-over from other donors' samples.

In its sample, this clonotype was seen a few times. CDR3 DNA sequence: TGCAGCGTTGAAGATGTAACGACCCAAGAGACCCAGTACTTC. Translating gives CSVEDVTTQETQYF. The V and J genes are TRBV29-1 and TRBJ2-5; D is undetermined. Germline V CDR1 and CDR2: SQVTM, ANQGSEA. With 0 bases removed from V and 1 base from J, the gap between germline ends came to 9 bases. The CDR3 is 14 residues long. Full variable domain (rest looked up from reference TRBV29-1 and TRBJ2-5): SAVISQKPSRDICQRGTSLTIQCQVDSQVTMMFWYRQQPGQSLTLIATANQGSEATYESGFVIDKFPISRPNLTFSTLTVSNMSPEDSSIYLCSVEDVTTQETQYFGPGTRLLVL.

This clonotype was found many times. The rearrangement joins TRBV11-3 to TRBJ2-1; no reliable D call. Trimming removed 4 bases from V and 8 bases from J, with 12 bases in between. The CDR3 totals 13 residues. Germline V gene sequence: CDR1 SGHNT, CDR2 YENEEA. The CDR3 DNA is TGTGCCAGCAGCTCATCACAGTGGGATGAGCAGTTCTTC. Its translation: CASSSSQWDEQFF.

In this sample, this clonotype turned up many times. This chain connects TRBV27 to TRBJ2-5; 12 nucleotides align to TRBD2. The J segment lost 5 bases and the V segment lost 5 bases, leaving 3 bases of the junction unmatched. Per germline, CDR1 MNHEY and CDR2 SMNVEV (reference sequence). The CDR3 length is 14 residues. DNA of the CDR3: TGTGCCAGCAGTCCCGGACTAGCGGGGGAGACCCAGTACTTC. Residues: CASSPGLAGETQYF.

The chain links TRBV4-1 to TRBJ1-6; TRBD1 matches 9 bases. The V segment lost 0 bases and the J segment 14 bases; nucleotides outside the gene matches: 17. The CDR3 is 18 amino acids. Germline V gene sequence: CDR1 MGHRA, CDR2 YSYEKL. The CDR3 is CASSQETLAGQGLGALHF. CDR3 in DNA: TGCGCCAGCAGCCAAGAAACTTTGGCGGGACAGGGTTTAGGGGCCCTCCACTTT.

CDR3 residues: CSVEWQRDIQYF. Written as DNA, the CDR3 is TGCAGCGTTGAGTGGCAGAGGGACATTCAGTACTTC. This rearrangement joins TRBV29-1 to TRBJ2-4; D perhaps matches TRBD2 (5 bases). Germline V gene lookup returns CDR1 SQVTM and CDR2 ANQGSEA. Trimming took off 3 bases at V and 8 bases at J, with 11 bases between the two ends. This CDR3 contains 12 residues.

This chain joins TRBV7-2 and TRBJ2-5; D not resolved. V dropped 5 bases and J dropped 5 bases, with 18 bases sitting between them. This CDR3 region has 15 residues. Germline CDR1 reads SGHTA; CDR2 reads FQGNSA. The CDR3 loop is CASSPEWYPLETQYF. The CDR3 coding sequence is TGTGCCAGCAGCCCGGAGTGGTATCCGCTGGAGACCCAGTACTTC.

This clonotype is a singleton in its sample. This rearrangement joins TRBV6-2 or TRBV6-3 to TRBJ2-1; 7 bases line up with TRBD1. This CDR3 has 14 amino acids. Germline V gives CDR1 MNHEY, CDR2 SVGEGT. After removal of 2 bases from V and 7 bases from J, the junction contained 5 bases not matched to a gene. In nucleotides, the CDR3 is TGTGCCAGCAGTTACAATGGCAGGGGGAATGAGCAGTTCTTC. Amino acid sequence: CASSYNGRGNEQFF.

This clonotype was seen ten or more times. V and J are TRBV6-5 and TRBJ2-3; D remains unclear. V was trimmed by 3 bases and J by 2 bases, leaving 9 bases between them. The CDR3 totals 14 residues. Germline CDR1 is MNHEY and CDR2 is SVGAGI. The CDR3 loop reads CASSYSQATDTQYF. Here the CDR3 DNA reads TGTGCCAGCAGTTATAGCCAGGCCACAGATACGCAGTATTTT.

In its sample, this clonotype was seen many times. V is TRBV6-1 and J is TRBJ1-4, with a tentative D call TRBD1 (5 bases). This CDR3 spans 13 amino acids. Trimming stripped 4 bases from V and 8 bases from J, with 11 bases between. Germline V gene lookup returns CDR1 MNHNS and CDR2 SASEGT. The CDR3 here is CASSGRTNEKLFF. DNA for the CDR3: TGTGCCAGCAGTGGGAGGACAAACGAAAAACTGTTTTTT.

This clonotype appeared a few times. J is TRBJ1-1 and V is TRBV2; TRBD1 agrees at 7 bases. V was clipped by 4 bases and J by 6 bases; unmatched bases: 11. CDR3 length: 15 residues. Germline V CDR1 and CDR2: SNHLY, FYNNEI. CDR3 loop: CASSGQGIAPAEAFF. The CDR3 DNA reads TGTGCCAGCAGTGGACAGGGTATTGCACCTGCTGAAGCTTTCTTT. Looking up the rest from reference TRBV2 and TRBJ1-1 gives the full variable domain: EPEVTQTPSHQVTQMGQEVILRCVPISNHLYFYWYRQILGQKVEFLVSFYNNEISEKSEIFDDQFSVERPDGSNFTLKIRSTKLEDSAMYFCASSGQGIAPAEAFFGQGTRLTVV.

This clonotype showed up just a few times. The V and J genes are TRBV20-1 and TRBJ2-7, with D unresolved. Germline loops: CDR1 DFQATT, CDR2 SNEGSKA (reference sequence). V was pared by 0 bases and J by 0 bases, with 12 bases between. This CDR3 has 15 residues. The CDR3 sequence is CSARDRAASSYEQYF. The CDR3 DNA reads TGCAGTGCTAGAGATCGGGCCGCTAGCTCCTACGAGCAGTACTTC.

In its sample, this clonotype was seen many times. This chain connects TRBV30 to TRBJ2-6; no clear D. The germline V gene has CDR1 GTSNPN and CDR2 SVGIG (reference sequence). The V and J ends lost 2 bases and 2 bases respectively, with 13 bases between them. The CDR3 sequence is 16 residues long. The CDR3, as DNA: TGTGCCTGGAGTCATACAGAGGCAGCTGGGGCCAACGTCCTGACTTTC. Translation gives CAWSHTEAAGANVLTF.